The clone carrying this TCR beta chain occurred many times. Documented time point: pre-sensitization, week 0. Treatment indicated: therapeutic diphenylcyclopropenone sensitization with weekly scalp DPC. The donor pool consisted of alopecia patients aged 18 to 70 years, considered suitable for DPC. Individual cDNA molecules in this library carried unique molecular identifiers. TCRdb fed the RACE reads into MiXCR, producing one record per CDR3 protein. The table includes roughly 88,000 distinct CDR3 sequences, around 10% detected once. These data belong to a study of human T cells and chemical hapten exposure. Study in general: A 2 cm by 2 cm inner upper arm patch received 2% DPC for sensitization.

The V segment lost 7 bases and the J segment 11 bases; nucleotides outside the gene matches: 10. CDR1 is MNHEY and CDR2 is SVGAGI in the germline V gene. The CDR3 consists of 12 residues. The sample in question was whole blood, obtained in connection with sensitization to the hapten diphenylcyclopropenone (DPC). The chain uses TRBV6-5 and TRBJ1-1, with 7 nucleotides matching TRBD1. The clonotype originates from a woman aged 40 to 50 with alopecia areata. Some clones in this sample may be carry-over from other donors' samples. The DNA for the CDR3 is TGTGCCAGCACCACCCGGGGCAGGGGGGCTTTCTTT. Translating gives CASTTRGRGAFF.